The 19 T cell receptor beta chains given below trace back to one sample, sequenced in a study of blood T cell repertoires in COVID-19. Assay: immunoSEQ multiplex PCR; the TCRdb copy retains only in-frame clones and omits some. This sample has around 180,000 clones, with around 90% found just once. The specimen was peripheral blood. The source of these receptors is a man in his 60s with acute or convalescent COVID-19.

Only one count was recorded for this clone. The chain joins TRBV7-3 to TRBJ2-1; D unresolved. V shed 0 bases and J shed 0 bases, with 6 bases lying between them. The CDR3 length is 15 residues. Germline-derived CDR1 and CDR2 are SGHTA and FQGTGA. CDR3 loop: CASSLTADSYNEQFF. The DNA of the CDR3 is TGTGCCAGCAGCTTAACGGCGGACTCCTACAATGAGCAGTTCTTC.

The chain combines TRBV7-9 with TRBJ1-2, with a tentative D call TRBD1 (5 bases). The CDR3 extends over 15 amino acids. The V gene lost 6 bases and the J gene lost 2 bases, with 16 bases spanning the gap. The germline CDR1 and CDR2 sequences are SEHNR and FQNEAQ (reference sequence). DNA for the CDR3: TGTGCCAGCAGTCCCCACGCGACAGAGAACTATGGCTACACCTTC. Translated: CASSPHATENYGYTF.

CDR3 DNA: TGTGCCAGTGGGGGGAGTGTCTCTGGAAACACCATATATTTT. This sequence encodes CASGGSVSGNTIYF. The chain has TRBV7-2 and TRBJ1-3; weak D call: TRBD1 (5 bases). The CDR3 contains 14 residues. V was pared by 9 bases and J by 0 bases, with 12 bases between. CDR1 is SGHTA, CDR2 FQGNSA, per germline.

The V gene is TRBV2, the J gene TRBJ1-6, with 11 bases matching TRBD1. The CDR3 totals 14 residues. The V segment lost 4 bases and the J segment 10 bases; nucleotides outside the gene matches: 3. Germline V gene sequence: CDR1 SNHLY, CDR2 FYNNEI. The CDR3 spells CASSGTGGRSPLHF. CDR3 nucleotides: TGTGCCAGCAGTGGGACAGGGGGCCGGTCACCCCTCCACTTT.

This CDR3 reads CASSLDQGGNTIYF. The CDR3 DNA is TGTGCCAGCAGCTTGGACCAGGGGGGAAACACCATATATTTT. The chain joins TRBV5-6 to TRBJ1-3; D is possibly TRBD1 (6 bases). Per germline, CDR1 SGHDT and CDR2 YYEEEE. CDR3 length: 14 amino acids. Trimming took off 0 bases at V and 4 bases at J, with 8 bases between the two ends.

Comment on this clone: The sample holds other DNA sequences that translate to the same CDR3. The chain links TRBV11-2 to TRBJ2-3; D is unclear. V was pared by 0 bases and J by 0 bases, with 4 bases between. The germline V gene has CDR1 SGHAT and CDR2 FQNNGV. There are 14 residues in the CDR3. CDR3 sequence reads: CASSLDLSTDTQYF. CDR3 coding DNA: TGTGCCAGCAGCTTAGATCTGAGCACAGATACGCAGTATTTT.

The V and J genes are TRBV2 and TRBJ2-5; TRBD1 matches at 7 bases. Germline values: CDR1 SNHLY, CDR2 FYNNEI. The V gene end was trimmed by 6 bases and the J gene end by 6 bases; junction bases not matched to a gene: 1. The CDR3 runs 11 residues. The CDR3 region has the DNA TGTGCCAGCAGGACAGGGCAGACCCAGTACTTC. Translating gives CASRTGQTQYF.

V and J are TRBV2 and TRBJ1-5; no definite D call. Between the trimmed V and J ends, which lost 6 bases and 1 base, there was a span of 13 bases. The length of the CDR3 is 15 residues. Germline values: CDR1 SNHLY, CDR2 FYNNEI. The DNA for the CDR3 is TGTGCCAGCAGCCCATCGGGAGGGAGCAATCAGCCCCAGCATTTT. It is translated as CASSPSGGSNQPQHF.

The CDR3 is CASSPHRGSGAYNEQFF. CDR3 nucleotide sequence: TGTGCCAGCAGCCCCCACCGGGGTAGCGGGGCCTACAATGAGCAGTTCTTC. V is TRBV11-3 and J is TRBJ2-1; TRBD2 matches 8 bases. With 5 bases clipped from V and 2 bases from J, the junction kept 11 bases outside the gene matches. CDR3 size: 17 residues. Germline loops: CDR1 SGHNT, CDR2 YENEEA.

The genes are TRBV28 and TRBJ1-2; D is possibly TRBD1 (5 bases). The V end lost 1 base, the J end lost 1 base, and 13 bases lay between the germline ends. The CDR3 runs to 16 residues. The V gene's germline CDR1 is MDHEN and CDR2 SYDVKM. CDR3 sequence: CASSLFRGRDNYGYTF. As DNA, the CDR3 is TGTGCCAGCAGTTTATTTAGGGGCAGGGATAACTATGGCTACACCTTC.

This clone appeared a single time. The chain is built from TRBV2 and TRBJ1-2, with D perhaps matching TRBD1 (5 bases). The V end lost 6 bases, the J end lost 4 bases, and 9 bases lay between the germline ends. The CDR3 runs to 12 residues. Germline V gene sequence: CDR1 SNHLY, CDR2 FYNNEI. The CDR3 loop is CASSRASYGYTF. Here the CDR3 DNA reads TGTGCCAGCAGCAGGGCTTCCTATGGCTACACCTTC. Variable domain in full (rest from reference TRBV2 and TRBJ1-2): EPEVTQTPSHQVTQMGQEVILRCVPISNHLYFYWYRQILGQKVEFLVSFYNNEISEKSEIFDDQFSVERPDGSNFTLKIRSTKLEDSAMYFCASSRASYGYTFGSGTRLTVV.

The V and J genes are TRBV27 and TRBJ1-2, with D maybe TRBD1 (6 bases). The CDR3 has 14 amino acids. In germline, CDR1 is MNHEY, CDR2 SMNVEV (reference sequence). Trimming left V 5 bases short and J 0 bases short, with 10 bases between. DNA for the CDR3: TGTGCCAGCAGTCAACAGGGCCCTAACTATGGCTACACCTTC. Translation gives CASSQQGPNYGYTF.

The gene calls are TRBV7-2 and TRBJ1-4; D gene ambiguous. The CDR3 length is 15 residues. V was clipped by 4 bases and J by 0 bases, with 9 bases between them. Per germline, CDR1 SGHTA and CDR2 FQGNSA. CDR3 protein: CASSSRLTTNEKLFF. In nucleotides, the CDR3 is TGTGCCAGCAGCTCACGACTTACAACTAATGAAAAACTGTTTTTT.

The DNA of the CDR3 is TGCGCCAGCAGCTTGGTAAGGGGTATGAACACTGAAGCTTTCTTT. Its translation is CASSLVRGMNTEAFF. The chain combines TRBV5-1 with TRBJ1-1; D might be TRBD1 (5 bases). The CDR3 length is 15 residues. Germline V CDR1 and CDR2: SGHRS, YFSETQ. Trimming took off 0 bases at V and 0 bases at J, with 9 bases between the two ends.

The rearrangement uses TRBV7-8 and TRBJ2-3; D perhaps matches TRBD2 (6 bases). CDR3 length: 13 amino acids. Germline lookup yields CDR1 SGHVS and CDR2 FQNEAQ. Trimming left V 3 bases short and J 3 bases short, with 7 bases between. The CDR3 here is CASSFGTTDTQYF. CDR3 DNA: TGTGCCAGCAGCTTCGGGACTACAGATACGCAGTATTTT.

The chain couples TRBV19 to TRBJ2-1; maybe TRBD2 (6 bases). Germline CDR1 reads LNHDA; CDR2 reads SQIVND (reference sequence). V dropped 10 bases and J dropped 4 bases, with 17 bases sitting between them. This CDR3 is built from 14 residues. DNA for the CDR3: TGTGCCACCAGGAGGGATTTTCCGTACAATGAGCAGTTCTTC. Protein: CATRRDFPYNEQFF.

This clone came up once. The chain joins TRBV5-6 to TRBJ1-2; maybe TRBD1 (5 bases). Trimming pared 0 bases from V and 8 bases from J, leaving 11 bases between. Per the germline V gene, CDR1 is SGHDT and CDR2 is YYEEEE. This CDR3 contains 13 residues. Here the CDR3 DNA reads TGTGCCAGCAGCTTGGGGGGCAGCTCGGGCTACACCTTC. Translating gives CASSLGGSSGYTF.

The chain links TRBV29-1 to TRBJ1-5; 8 nucleotides align to TRBD1. The CDR3 consists of 13 residues. In germline, CDR1 is SQVTM, CDR2 ANQGSEA. With V trimmed by 5 bases and J by 6 bases, 6 bases remained unmatched. The chain's CDR3 is CSVSGQGGQPQHF. As DNA, the CDR3 is TGCAGCGTTTCCGGACAGGGCGGTCAGCCCCAGCATTTT.

The chain carries TRBV6-6 and TRBJ2-7; weak D call: TRBD1 (6 bases). This CDR3 comprises 16 residues. Germline lookup yields CDR1 MNHNY and CDR2 SVGAGI (reference sequence). The V and J ends lost 5 bases and 2 bases respectively, with 19 bases between them. The CDR3 here is CASSKGNWDTPYEQYF. The CDR3 bases are TGTGCCAGCAGTAAGGGGAATTGGGACACCCCCTACGAGCAGTACTTC.